One and the same sample provided the 25 T cell receptor beta chains below, sequenced in a study of blood T cell repertoires in COVID-19. Libraries were prepared by immunoSEQ multiplex PCR; TCRdb keeps only in-frame clonotypes and omits some of them. The sample contains 60,000 to 80,000 clones, more than 70% of which appear only once. The sequenced sample was peripheral blood. The receptors were gathered from a woman in her 70s with acute or convalescent COVID-19.

The V gene is TRBV18, the J gene TRBJ1-2, with 9 bases fitting TRBD1. In germline, CDR1 is KGHSH, CDR2 LQKENI. The CDR3 is 12 amino acids. The ends lost 3 bases at V and 7 bases at J; junction bases unmatched: 0. The CDR3 DNA follows: TGTGCCAGCTCACCGACAGGGGGTGGCTACACCTTC. Its translation: CASSPTGGGYTF. Looking up the rest from reference TRBV18 and TRBJ1-2 gives the full variable domain: NAGVMQNPRHLVRRRGQEARLRCSPMKGHSHVYWYRQLPEEGLKFMVYLQKENIIDESGMPKERFSAEFPKEGPSILRIQQVVRGDSAAYFCASSPTGGGYTFGSGTRLTVV.

This clone has just one count. The genes are TRBV28 and TRBJ1-1; 9 bases fit TRBD1. The CDR3 extends over 16 amino acids. V was clipped by 8 bases and J by 5 bases; unmatched bases: 15. CDR1 is MDHEN and CDR2 is SYDVKM in the germline V gene. The CDR3 DNA is TGTGCCAGCGGGGGGGACAGGGCAGGTAGGTCGACTGAAGCTTTCTTT. It specifies CASGGDRAGRSTEAFF. The full variable domain, in which reference TRBV28 and TRBJ1-1 provide the parts outside the CDR3, is DVKVTQSSRYLVKRTGEKVFLECVQDMDHENMFWYRQDPGLGLRLIYFSYDVKMKEKGDIPEGYSVSREKKERFSLILESASTNQTSMYLCASGGDRAGRSTEAFFGQGTRLTVV.

This chain joins TRBV7-9 and TRBJ2-7; 9 bases are shared with TRBD1. V gave up 4 bases and J gave up 2 bases; unmatched junction bases: 6. The CDR3 extends over 15 amino acids. In germline, CDR1 is SEHNR, CDR2 FQNEAQ (reference sequence). The chain's CDR3 is CASSWTGVPTYEQYF. In nucleotides, the CDR3 is TGTGCCAGCAGCTGGACAGGGGTTCCGACCTACGAGCAGTACTTC.

V usage is TRBV7-9 and J usage is TRBJ2-1; D call uncertain. This CDR3 is 11 amino acids long. Germline assignment: CDR1 SEHNR and CDR2 FQNEAQ (reference sequence). V gave up 8 bases and J gave up 3 bases, with 5 bases separating them. CDR3 sequence (DNA): TGTGCCAGCCTCAGCTACAATGAGCAGTTCTTC. Translated, it gives CASLSYNEQFF.

This clone showed up just once. The chain is built from TRBV7-3 and TRBJ1-1, with D possibly matching TRBD1 (6 bases). The CDR3 has 13 residues. In germline, CDR1 is SGHTA, CDR2 FQGTGA. Deletions cut 5 bases from V and 0 bases from J, with 7 bases between. DNA for the CDR3: TGTGCCAGCAGCGGACAGCTGAACACTGAAGCTTTCTTT. It translates to CASSGQLNTEAFF.

The chain links TRBV7-9 to TRBJ2-1; 14 nucleotides line up with TRBD2. This CDR3 has 18 amino acids. The germline V gene encodes CDR1 SEHNR and CDR2 FQNEAQ (reference sequence). The ends lost 4 bases at V and 4 bases at J; junction bases unmatched: 9. The CDR3 coding sequence is TGTGCCAGCAGCTCCTGGAGGACTAGCGGGGGGACTTACAATGAGCAGTTCTTC. Translating gives CASSSWRTSGGTYNEQFF.

This clone has just one count. J is TRBJ2-2 and V is TRBV5-1; D is possibly TRBD1 (5 bases). V lost 0 bases and J lost 7, with 13 bases in between. CDR1 is SGHRS, CDR2 YFSETQ, per germline. CDR3 size: 15 residues. CDR3 in DNA: TGCGCCAGCAGCTTGGATACAGGCTCGGTCGGGGAGCTGTTTTTT. Amino acid sequence: CASSLDTGSVGELFF.

A single count supports this clone. The chain links TRBV6-6 to TRBJ2-7, with D possibly being TRBD2 (7 bases). CDR3 length: 16 amino acids. Germline CDR1 MNHNY, CDR2 SVGAGI (reference sequence). Trimming pared 5 bases from V and 4 bases from J, leaving 21 bases between. The CDR3 DNA reads TGTGCCAGCAGTACCCAACAGGGAGGGTCGATGTACGAGCAGTACTTC. Protein: CASSTQQGGSMYEQYF.

The V call is TRBV7-2, the J call TRBJ2-7; 9 nucleotides match TRBD2. V trimming: 5 bases; J trimming: 8 bases; junction bases outside the gene matches: 1. Germline CDR1 reads SGHTA; CDR2 reads FQGNSA. This CDR3 has 11 amino acids. The CDR3 nucleotides are TGTGCCAGCAGCAGCGGGGGGAAGCAGTACTTC. Amino acids: CASSSGGKQYF.

J is TRBJ2-7 and V is TRBV27; D perhaps matches TRBD1 (7 bases). The ends were cut back, 6 bases at V and 0 bases at J, with 15 bases in the middle. CDR3 length: 15 amino acids. CDR1 and CDR2 from the germline V gene are MNHEY and SMNVEV (reference sequence). This CDR3 reads CASRRDSGPSYEQYF. DNA for the CDR3: TGTGCCAGCAGGCGGGACAGTGGGCCCTCCTACGAGCAGTACTTC.

For the CDR3, the DNA is TGTGCCAGTAGTACACAGGGGACGGCCAACGTCCTGACTTTC. This gives the protein CASSTQGTANVLTF. The chain employs TRBV19 and TRBJ2-6, with 7 bases lining up with TRBD1. J gave up 6 bases and V 4 bases, and 3 bases lay outside the gene matches. The CDR3 is 14 amino acids. The germline gives CDR1 LNHDA, CDR2 SQIVND (reference sequence).

V usage is TRBV7-3 and J usage is TRBJ2-3; D is perhaps TRBD2 (5 bases). Between the trimmed V and J ends, which lost 5 bases and 6 bases, there was a span of 18 bases. This CDR3 contains 15 residues. Germline V gives CDR1 SGHTA, CDR2 FQGTGA. In nucleotides, the CDR3 is TGTGCCAGCAGCCCACTGGCTAGCCTGGGGGATACGCAGTATTTT. Translating it yields CASSPLASLGDTQYF.

The J gene is TRBJ2-7, the V gene TRBV5-1; 16 bases are a match to TRBD2. In germline, CDR1 is SGHRS, CDR2 YFSETQ. This CDR3 spans 21 amino acids. Trimming removed 4 bases from V and 0 bases from J; junction bases left unmatched: 16. CDR3 amino acids: CASSKGLAGGPGYWSSYEQYF. For the CDR3, the DNA is TGCGCCAGCAGCAAGGGACTAGCGGGAGGGCCCGGTTACTGGAGCTCCTACGAGCAGTACTTC.

The V call is TRBV19, the J call TRBJ1-6; no definite D call. CDR1 is LNHDA, CDR2 SQIVND, per germline (reference sequence). The germline V and J ends were trimmed by 8 bases and 9 bases, with 23 bases remaining between them. The CDR3 totals 16 residues. As DNA, the CDR3 is TGTGCCAGTTCCTACCGGGTGAGGGAGGTGTCTTCACCCCTCCACTTT. Protein: CASSYRVREVSSPLHF. The full variable domain, completed using reference TRBV19 and TRBJ1-6, is DGGITQSPKYLFRKEGQNVTLSCEQNLNHDAMYWYRQDPGQGLRLIYYSQIVNDFQKGDIAEGYSVSREKKESFPLTVTSAQKNPTAFYLCASSYRVREVSSPLHFGNGTRLTVT.

This clone was found a few times. The gene calls are TRBV30 and TRBJ2-7; 12 bases match TRBD2. Germline V gives CDR1 GTSNPN, CDR2 SVGIG (reference sequence). This CDR3 spans 11 amino acids. J gave up 11 bases and V 3 bases, and 2 bases lay outside the gene matches. The CDR3 DNA is TGTGCCTGGAGCCTAGCGGGAGGGAAGTACTTC. As protein: CAWSLAGGKYF.

The genes are TRBV6-5 and TRBJ1-4; D ambiguous. The CDR3 length is 16 residues. Trimming shortened V by 0 bases and J by 7 bases, and 15 bases separated the two germline ends. Germline CDR1 is MNHEY and CDR2 is SVGAGI. The CDR3 nucleotides are TGTGCCAGCAGTTACTCGTTGCGGCCCGACGGTGAAAAACTGTTTTTT. Amino acid sequence: CASSYSLRPDGEKLFF.

The chain carries TRBV7-9 and TRBJ1-2; D uncertain. With 1 base removed from V and 8 bases from J, the gap between germline ends came to 8 bases. The CDR3 length is 12 residues. In germline, CDR1 is SEHNR, CDR2 FQNEAQ (reference sequence). The CDR3 loop is CASSLVGSGYTF. CDR3 sequence (DNA): TGTGCCAGCAGCTTAGTTGGGAGCGGCTACACCTTC. The full variable domain, with the rest looked up from reference TRBV7-9 and TRBJ1-2, is DTGVSQNPRHKITKRGQNVTFRCDPISEHNRLYWYRQTLGQGPEFLTYFQNEAQLEKSRLLSDRFSAERPKGSFSTLEIQRTEQGDSAMYLCASSLVGSGYTFGSGTRLTVV.

The V gene is TRBV4-3, the J gene TRBJ1-4, with D possibly TRBD1 on 6 matching bases. Germline CDR1 and CDR2: LGHNA and YSLEER. The CDR3 runs 18 residues. V lost 0 bases and J lost 7, with 21 bases in between. CDR3 loop: CASSQDLPPSGGGEKLFF. CDR3 in DNA: TGCGCCAGCAGCCAAGATCTTCCGCCTTCTGGGGGCGGTGAAAAACTGTTTTTT.

This clone came up a few times. J is TRBJ2-7 and V is TRBV6-5; 7 positions agree with TRBD2. Germline assignment: CDR1 MNHEY and CDR2 SVGAGI. V gave up 2 bases and J gave up 1 base; unmatched junction bases: 5. This CDR3 spans 15 amino acids. In DNA, the CDR3 is TGTGCCAGCAGTTACGCGCGGGGAGGGTCCTACGAGCAGTACTTC. Its protein product is CASSYARGGSYEQYF.

The chain joins TRBV4-1 to TRBJ2-2; 10 bases align to TRBD2. The V and J ends lost 4 bases and 6 bases, in that order; junction bases with no gene match: 11. CDR1 and CDR2 from the germline V gene are MGHRA and YSYEKL. This CDR3 spans 17 amino acids. The CDR3 protein is CASSRVTSGISAGELFF. The CDR3 bases are TGCGCCAGCAGCCGAGTTACTAGCGGGATTTCGGCCGGGGAGCTGTTTTTT.

The table lists this clone with a few counts. This sequence joins TRBV7-2 and TRBJ2-7; D gene ambiguous. The length of the CDR3 is 13 residues. The germline CDR1 and CDR2 sequences are SGHTA and FQGNSA. V was trimmed by 1 base and J by 3 bases, leaving 7 bases between them. CDR3 sequence: CASSLGIYYEQYF. As DNA, the CDR3 is TGTGCCAGCAGCTTAGGCATCTACTACGAGCAGTACTTC.

The table lists this clone with a count of one. This sequence joins TRBV12-3 or TRBV12-4 and TRBJ1-1; 7 bases fit TRBD1. Unmatched junction bases numbered 5, after V lost 5 bases and J lost 5 bases. The CDR3 loop spans 13 amino acids. In DNA, the CDR3 is TGTGCCAGCAGTGTATACAGGGGAACTGAAGCTTTCTTT. Amino acids: CASSVYRGTEAFF.

The gene calls are TRBV28 and TRBJ1-2, with D possibly matching TRBD1 (5 bases). The CDR3 runs to 15 residues. CDR1 MDHEN and CDR2 SYDVKM come from the germline V gene. V gave up 4 bases and J gave up 5 bases, with 17 bases separating them. CDR3 region: CASSSRQRSAYGYTF. The DNA for the CDR3 is TGTGCCAGCAGTTCCCGACAGCGCTCCGCGTATGGCTACACCTTC.

The chain has TRBV18 and TRBJ1-2, with D perhaps TRBD1 (6 bases). The CDR3 runs to 14 residues. Germline V gene data show CDR1 as KGHSH and CDR2 as LQKENI. V was cut by 0 bases and J by 9 bases, with 14 bases left in between. The CDR3 reads CASSPPGTQTSYTF. CDR3 bases: TGTGCCAGCTCACCACCCGGGACACAGACCAGCTACACCTTC.

V usage is TRBV12-3 or TRBV12-4 and J usage is TRBJ2-2; tentative D call: TRBD2 (5 bases). There are 12 residues in the CDR3. The ends were cut back, 6 bases at V and 5 bases at J, with 7 bases in the middle. The CDR3 sequence is CASSRGTGELFF. In DNA form, the CDR3 reads TGTGCCAGCAGCCGAGGGACCGGGGAGCTGTTTTTT.